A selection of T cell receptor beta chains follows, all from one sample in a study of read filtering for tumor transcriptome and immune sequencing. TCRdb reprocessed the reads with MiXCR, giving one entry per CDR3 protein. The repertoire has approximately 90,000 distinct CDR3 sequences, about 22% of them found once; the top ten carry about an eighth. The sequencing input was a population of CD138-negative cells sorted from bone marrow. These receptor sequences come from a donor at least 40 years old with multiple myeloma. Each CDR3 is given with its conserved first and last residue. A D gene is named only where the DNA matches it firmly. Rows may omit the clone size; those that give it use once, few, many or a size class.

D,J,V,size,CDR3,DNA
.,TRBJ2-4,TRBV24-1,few,CATSPGTTFKNIQYF,TGTGCCACCAGCCCCGGGACAACTTTCAAAAACATTCAGTACTTC
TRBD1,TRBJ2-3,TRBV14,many,CASSRAGTGVTDTQYF,TGTGCCAGCAGCCGAGCCGGGACAGGAGTCACAGATACGCAGTATTTT
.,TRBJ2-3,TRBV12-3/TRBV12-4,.,CASNPGIGTDTRYF,TGTGCCAGCAACCCAGGAATAGGCACAGATACGCGGTATTTT
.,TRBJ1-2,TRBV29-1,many,CSVGSLGGNYGYTF,TGCAGCGTTGGGAGTTTGGGCGGAAACTATGGCTACACCTTC
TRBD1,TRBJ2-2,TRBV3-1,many,CASRRQGDTGELFF,TGTGCCAGCAGACGACAGGGTGACACCGGGGAGCTGTTTTTT
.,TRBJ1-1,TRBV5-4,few,CASSSNQENTEAFF,TGTGCCAGCAGCTCAAACCAAGAGAACACTGAAGCTTTCTTT
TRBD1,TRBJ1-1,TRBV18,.,CASSLGTASMNTEAFF,TGTGCCAGCTCACTCGGGACAGCCTCCATGAACACTGAAGCTTTCTTT
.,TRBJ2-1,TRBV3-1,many,CASSQGVGFNEQFF,TGTGCCAGCAGCCAAGGGGTGGGTTTTAATGAGCAGTTCTTC
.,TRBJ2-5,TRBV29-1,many,CSVAVSGIPETQYF,TGCAGCGTTGCTGTTTCCGGCATTCCAGAGACCCAGTACTTC
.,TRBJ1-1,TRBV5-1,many,CASSLDTTNTEAFF,TGCGCCAGCAGCTTGGACACGACGAACACTGAAGCTTTCTTT
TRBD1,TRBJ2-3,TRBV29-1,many,CSATGTAQDTDTQYF,TGCAGCGCCACGGGGACAGCGCAGGACACAGATACGCAGTATTTT
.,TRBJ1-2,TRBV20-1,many,CSVGLHYGYTF,TGCAGTGTGGGACTGCACTATGGCTACACCTTC
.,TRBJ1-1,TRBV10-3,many,CAIGTNTEAFF,TGTGCCATCGGGACGAACACTGAAGCTTTCTTT
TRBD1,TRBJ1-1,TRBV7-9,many,CASSFRTGRGNTEAFF,TGTGCCAGCAGCTTTAGGACAGGGAGGGGGAACACTGAAGCTTTCTTT
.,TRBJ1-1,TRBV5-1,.,CASSGDVMKTEAFF,TGCGCCAGCAGCGGGGACGTTATGAAGACTGAAGCTTTCTTT
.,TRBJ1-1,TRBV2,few,CASNRQRGTEAFF,TGTGCCAGCAACCGACAGAGGGGCACTGAAGCTTTCTTT